Shown below are 10 T cell receptor beta chains from a single sample sequenced in a study of cytomegalovirus exposure and HLA in healthy donors. The study ran its PCR with 60 Vbeta and 13 Jbeta primers. The table came from immunoSEQ multiplex PCR; TCRdb's copy has only in-frame clones and leaves some out. The table lists more than 200,000 clones, over 75% of them singletons. The sequenced material came from PBMCs. These receptors were collected from a male donor in good health and CMV-seronegative.

This clone is a singleton in its sample. The rearrangement links TRBV7-9 to TRBJ2-7, with D perhaps being TRBD1 or TRBD2 (5 bases each). Germline V gives CDR1 SEHNR, CDR2 FQNEAQ (reference sequence). The CDR3 covers 16 residues. Trimming removed 5 bases from V and 4 bases from J, with 21 bases in between. CDR3 bases: TGTGCCAGCAGCATAGAGGGGCATGGGGTGGGGTACGAGCAGTACTTC. This gives the protein CASSIEGHGVGYEQYF.

This clone has more than one count but fewer than ten. This chain uses TRBV28 with TRBJ2-3; D is possibly TRBD2 (6 bases). V was clipped by 5 bases and J by 7 bases, with 13 bases between them. The CDR3 is made up of 13 amino acids. Germline V gene data show CDR1 as MDHEN and CDR2 as SYDVKM. The CDR3 protein is CASSGDLRYTQYF. In DNA, the CDR3 is TGTGCCAGCAGTGGGGACTTGCGGTATACGCAGTATTTT.

V gene TRBV28 combines with J gene TRBJ1-2; the D is unclear. Germline V gene lookup returns CDR1 MDHEN and CDR2 SYDVKM. The V end lost 1 base, the J end lost 11 bases, and 8 bases lay between the germline ends. The CDR3 spans 11 residues. CDR3 in DNA: TGTGCCAGCAGTTTATCAGTTTTTTACACCTTC. Protein: CASSLSVFYTF.

The V and J genes are TRBV21-1 and TRBJ1-6; the table's TRBD1 call for D was not verified on the DNA. TRBV21-1 is a pseudogene segment. The CDR3 extends over 17 amino acids. The CDR3 region is CASSKLPAQGLGSPLHF. As DNA, the CDR3 is TGTGCCAGCAGCAAACTTCCCGCGCAGGGGCTAGGTTCACCCCTCCACTTT.

The chain combines TRBV19 with TRBJ1-4, with 8 bases aligning to TRBD1. Germline CDR1 reads LNHDA; CDR2 reads SQIVND (reference sequence). This CDR3 has 14 amino acids. The V gene end was trimmed by 4 bases and the J gene end by 8 bases; junction bases not matched to a gene: 6. The CDR3 reads CASSTDREGEKLFF. The CDR3 nucleotides are TGTGCCAGTAGTACGGACAGGGAAGGAGAAAAACTGTTTTTT. The variable domain in full, with the rest retrieved from reference TRBV19 and TRBJ1-4, is DGGITQSPKYLFRKEGQNVTLSCEQNLNHDAMYWYRQDPGQGLRLIYYSQIVNDFQKGDIAEGYSVSREKKESFPLTVTSAQKNPTAFYLCASSTDREGEKLFFGSGTQLSVL.

J is TRBJ2-3 and V is TRBV2, with 8 bases matching TRBD2. The CDR3 consists of 15 residues. Germline CDR1 and CDR2: SNHLY and FYNNEI. V was clipped by 9 bases and J by 0 bases; unmatched bases: 8. CDR3 nucleotide sequence: TGTGCCAGAACCCCGGGGGGGCAGAGCACAGATACGCAGTATTTT. Translated: CARTPGGQSTDTQYF.

This clone showed up just once. The genes are TRBV19 and TRBJ1-2; TRBD1 aligns across 8 bases. Germline V gene sequence: CDR1 LNHDA, CDR2 SQIVND (reference sequence). The CDR3 loop spans 17 amino acids. The junction had 10 bases not matched to a gene; V was cut back by 0 bases and J by 4 bases. CDR3 region: CASSIEFRAGGGYGYTF. The CDR3 bases are TGTGCCAGTAGTATAGAATTCCGGGCAGGGGGCGGCTATGGCTACACCTTC.

This chain links TRBV28 with TRBJ2-2; no reliable D call. Germline CDR1 and CDR2: MDHEN and SYDVKM. CDR3 length: 12 residues. The V end lost 3 bases, the J end lost 6 bases, and 5 bases lay between the germline ends. The CDR3 here is CASSFRAGELFF. DNA of the CDR3: TGTGCCAGCAGTTTTCGGGCCGGGGAGCTGTTTTTT.

The table lists this clone with a few counts. This chain links TRBV14 with TRBJ2-1, with 7 bases lining up with TRBD2. This CDR3 is built from 15 residues. CDR1 SGHDN and CDR2 FVKESK come from the germline V gene. J lost 8 bases, V lost 1 base, and 8 bases had no gene match. CDR3 protein: CASSQGSGVSDEQFF. CDR3 in DNA: TGTGCCAGCAGCCAAGGCAGCGGGGTGTCGGATGAGCAGTTCTTC.

This clone was observed a handful of times. The chain carries TRBV29-1 and TRBJ2-7; 10 positions agree with TRBD1. The junction had 6 bases not matched to a gene; V was cut back by 7 bases and J by 6 bases. Germline values: CDR1 SQVTM, CDR2 ANQGSEA. The CDR3 covers 12 residues. The CDR3, as DNA: TGCAGCGCCGGGACAGGGGACAGCGAGCAGTACTTC. It codes for CSAGTGDSEQYF.